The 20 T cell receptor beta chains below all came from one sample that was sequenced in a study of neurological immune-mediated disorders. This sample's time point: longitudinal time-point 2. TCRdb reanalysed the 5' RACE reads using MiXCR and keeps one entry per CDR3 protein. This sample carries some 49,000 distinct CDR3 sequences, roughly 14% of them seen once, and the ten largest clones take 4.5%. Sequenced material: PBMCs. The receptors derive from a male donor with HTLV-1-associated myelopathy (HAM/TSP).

CDR3 sequence (DNA): TGTGCCAGCACCCTCTTGAGGGGCCGGCGGACTGAAGCTTTCTTT. Translated, it gives CASTLLRGRRTEAFF. This chain uses TRBV5-8 with TRBJ1-1; D perhaps matches TRBD1 (5 bases). Trimming pared 6 bases from V and 5 bases from J, leaving 20 bases between. Germline CDR1 SGHTS, CDR2 YDEGEE. CDR3 length: 15 residues.

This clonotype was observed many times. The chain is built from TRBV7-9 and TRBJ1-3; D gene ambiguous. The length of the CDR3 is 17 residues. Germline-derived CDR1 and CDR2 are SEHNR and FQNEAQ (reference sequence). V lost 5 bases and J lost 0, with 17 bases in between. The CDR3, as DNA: TGTGCCAGCAGCACAGAGATGACCTTTGGCTCTGGAAACACCATATATTTT. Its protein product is CASSTEMTFGSGNTIYF.

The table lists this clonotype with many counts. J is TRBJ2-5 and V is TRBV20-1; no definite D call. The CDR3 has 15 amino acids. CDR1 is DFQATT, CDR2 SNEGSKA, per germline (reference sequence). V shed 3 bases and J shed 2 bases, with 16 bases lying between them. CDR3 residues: CSASSLSARQETQYF. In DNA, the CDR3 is TGCAGTGCTAGTAGTCTCTCAGCTAGACAAGAGACCCAGTACTTC.

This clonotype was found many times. The CDR3 sequence is CASRKGWNTEAFF. The DNA of the CDR3 is TGCGCCAGCAGGAAGGGTTGGAACACTGAAGCTTTCTTT. The chain combines TRBV5-1 with TRBJ1-1; D is unresolved. The CDR3 loop spans 13 amino acids. Deletions cut 5 bases from V and 1 base from J, with 9 bases between. The germline V gene encodes CDR1 SGHRS and CDR2 YFSETQ. The full variable domain, completed using reference TRBV5-1 and TRBJ1-1, is KAGVTQTPRYLIKTRGQQVTLSCSPISGHRSVSWYQQTPGQGLQFLFEYFSETQRNKGNFPGRFSGRQFSNSRSEMNVSTLELGDSALYLCASRKGWNTEAFFGQGTRLTVV.

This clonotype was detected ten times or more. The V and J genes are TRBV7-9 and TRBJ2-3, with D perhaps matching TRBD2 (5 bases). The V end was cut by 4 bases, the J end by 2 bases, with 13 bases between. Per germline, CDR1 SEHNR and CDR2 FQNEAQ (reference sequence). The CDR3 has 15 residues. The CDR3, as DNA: TGTGCCAGCAGCTCGGGATTGCCTCCCACAGATACGCAGTATTTT. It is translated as CASSSGLPPTDTQYF.

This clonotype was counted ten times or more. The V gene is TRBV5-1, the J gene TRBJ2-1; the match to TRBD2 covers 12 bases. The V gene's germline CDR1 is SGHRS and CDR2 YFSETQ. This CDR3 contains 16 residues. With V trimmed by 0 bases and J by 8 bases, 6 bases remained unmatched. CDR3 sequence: CASSLGSSGGADEQFF. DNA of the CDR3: TGCGCCAGCAGCTTGGGTTCTAGCGGGGGGGCCGATGAGCAGTTCTTC.

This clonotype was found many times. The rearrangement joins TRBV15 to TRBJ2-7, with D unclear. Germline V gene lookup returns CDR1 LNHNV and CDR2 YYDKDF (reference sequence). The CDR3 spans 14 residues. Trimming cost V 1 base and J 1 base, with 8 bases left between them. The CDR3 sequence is CATSRGGDSYEQYF. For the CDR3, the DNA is TGTGCCACCAGCAGAGGAGGTGATTCCTACGAGCAGTACTTC.

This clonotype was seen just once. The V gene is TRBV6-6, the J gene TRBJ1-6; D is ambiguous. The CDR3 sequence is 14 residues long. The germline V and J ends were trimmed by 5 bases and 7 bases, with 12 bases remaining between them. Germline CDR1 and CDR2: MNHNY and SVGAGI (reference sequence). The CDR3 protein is CASSARTPNSPLHF. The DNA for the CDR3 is TGTGCCAGCAGTGCCCGGACGCCAAATTCACCCCTCCACTTT.

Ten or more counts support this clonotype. The CDR3 sequence: CASSSGTGTRSGNTIYF. The CDR3 DNA is TGTGCCAGCAGTTCCGGGACAGGCACCCGCTCTGGAAACACCATATATTTT. The chain links TRBV12-3 or TRBV12-4 to TRBJ1-3, with TRBD1 identical over 8 bases. The CDR3 extends over 17 amino acids. V was clipped by 4 bases and J by 0 bases; unmatched bases: 8.

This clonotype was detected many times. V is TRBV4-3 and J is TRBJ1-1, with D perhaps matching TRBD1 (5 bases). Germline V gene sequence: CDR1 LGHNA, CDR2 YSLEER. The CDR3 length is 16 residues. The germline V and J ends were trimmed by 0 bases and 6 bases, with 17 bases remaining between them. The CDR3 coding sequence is TGCGCCAGCAGCCAAGATCCTTCCGGGAAAGGGGCTGAAGCTTTCTTT. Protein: CASSQDPSGKGAEAFF.

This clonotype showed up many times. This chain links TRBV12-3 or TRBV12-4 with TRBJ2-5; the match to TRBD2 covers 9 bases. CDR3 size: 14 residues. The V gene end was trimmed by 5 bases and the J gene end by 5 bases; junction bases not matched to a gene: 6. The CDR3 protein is CASSRRGGHETQYF. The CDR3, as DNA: TGTGCCAGCAGTCGGCGGGGGGGCCATGAGACCCAGTACTTC.

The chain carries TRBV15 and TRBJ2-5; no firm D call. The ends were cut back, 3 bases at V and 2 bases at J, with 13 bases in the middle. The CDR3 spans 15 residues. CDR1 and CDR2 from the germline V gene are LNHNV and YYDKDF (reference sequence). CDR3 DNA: TGTGCCACCAGCAGGTTGGGTCTGTATCAAGAGACCCAGTACTTC. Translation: CATSRLGLYQETQYF. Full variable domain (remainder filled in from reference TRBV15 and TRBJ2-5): DAMVIQNPRYQVTQFGKPVTLSCSQTLNHNVMYWYQQKSSQAPKLLFHYYDKDFNNEADTPDNFQSRRPNTSFCFLDIRSPGLGDTAMYLCATSRLGLYQETQYFGPGTRLLVL.

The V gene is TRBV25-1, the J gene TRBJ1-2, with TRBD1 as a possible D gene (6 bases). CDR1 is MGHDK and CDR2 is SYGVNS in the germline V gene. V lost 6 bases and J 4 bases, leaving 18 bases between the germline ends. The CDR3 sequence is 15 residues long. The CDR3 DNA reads TGTGCCAGCAGCCGCCAAGGGGGAACCTTCTATGGCTACACCTTC. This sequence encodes CASSRQGGTFYGYTF.

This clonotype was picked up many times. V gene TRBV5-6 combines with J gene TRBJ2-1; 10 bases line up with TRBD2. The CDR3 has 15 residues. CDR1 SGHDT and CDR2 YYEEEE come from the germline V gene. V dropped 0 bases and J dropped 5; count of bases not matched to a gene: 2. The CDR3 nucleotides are TGTGCCAGCAGCTTGGAAGCGGGGGGGAACAATGAGCAGTTCTTC. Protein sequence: CASSLEAGGNNEQFF.

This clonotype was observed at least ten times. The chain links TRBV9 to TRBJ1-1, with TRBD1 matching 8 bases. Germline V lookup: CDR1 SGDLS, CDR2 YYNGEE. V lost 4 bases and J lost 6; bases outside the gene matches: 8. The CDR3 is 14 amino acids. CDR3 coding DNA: TGTGCCAGCAGCAGGGAAAACAGGGGGGCTGAAGCTTTCTTT. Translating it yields CASSRENRGAEAFF.

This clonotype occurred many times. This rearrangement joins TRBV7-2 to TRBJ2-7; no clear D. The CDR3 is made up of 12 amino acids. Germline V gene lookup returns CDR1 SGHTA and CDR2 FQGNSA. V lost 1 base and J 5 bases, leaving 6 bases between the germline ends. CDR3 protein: CASSLVGNEQYF. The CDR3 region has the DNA TGTGCCAGCAGCTTAGTCGGTAACGAGCAGTACTTC. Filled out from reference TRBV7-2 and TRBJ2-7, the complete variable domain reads GAGVSQSPSNKVTEKGKDVELRCDPISGHTALYWYRQSLGQGLEFLIYFQGNSAPDKSGLPSDRFSAERTGGSVSTLTIQRTQQEDSAVYLCASSLVGNEQYFGPGTRLTVT.

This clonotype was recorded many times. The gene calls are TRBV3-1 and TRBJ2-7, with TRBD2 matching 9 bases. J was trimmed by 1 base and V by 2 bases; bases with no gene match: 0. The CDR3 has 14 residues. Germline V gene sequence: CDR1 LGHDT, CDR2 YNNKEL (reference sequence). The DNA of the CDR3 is TGTGCCAGCAGCCAAACTAGCGGGTCCTACGAGCAGTACTTC. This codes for CASSQTSGSYEQYF.

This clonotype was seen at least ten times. As DNA, the CDR3 is TGTGCCAGCAGTTCCGGGACAGGGGGCGCGGAGGAGCAGTACTTC. Translation gives CASSSGTGGAEEQYF. The genes are TRBV12-3 or TRBV12-4 and TRBJ2-7; 12 nucleotides align to TRBD1. J gave up 7 bases and V 4 bases, and 8 bases lay outside the gene matches. The CDR3 length is 15 residues.

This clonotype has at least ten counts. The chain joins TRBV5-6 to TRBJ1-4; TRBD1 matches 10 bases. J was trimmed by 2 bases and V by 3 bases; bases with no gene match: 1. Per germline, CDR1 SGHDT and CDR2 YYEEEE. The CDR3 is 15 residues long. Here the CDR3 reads CASSWGQGTNEKLFF. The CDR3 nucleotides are TGTGCCAGCAGCTGGGGACAGGGGACTAATGAAAAACTGTTTTTT.

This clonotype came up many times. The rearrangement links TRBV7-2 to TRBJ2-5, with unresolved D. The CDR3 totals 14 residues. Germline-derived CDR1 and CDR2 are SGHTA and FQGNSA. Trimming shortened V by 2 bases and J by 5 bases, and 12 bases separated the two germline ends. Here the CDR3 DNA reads TGTGCCAGCAGCTTAAATCTCAGGTTGGAGACCCAGTACTTC. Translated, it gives CASSLNLRLETQYF.